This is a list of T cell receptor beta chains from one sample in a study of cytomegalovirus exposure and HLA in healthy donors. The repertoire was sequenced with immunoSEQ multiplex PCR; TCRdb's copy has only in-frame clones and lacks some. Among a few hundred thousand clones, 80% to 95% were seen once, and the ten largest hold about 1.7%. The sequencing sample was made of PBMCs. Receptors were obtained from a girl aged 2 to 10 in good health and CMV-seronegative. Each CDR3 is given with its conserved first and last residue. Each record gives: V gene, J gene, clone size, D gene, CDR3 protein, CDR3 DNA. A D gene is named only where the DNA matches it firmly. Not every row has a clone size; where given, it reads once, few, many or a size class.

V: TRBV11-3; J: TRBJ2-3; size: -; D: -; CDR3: CASSQGGASTDTQYF; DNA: TGTGCCAGCAGTCAAGGGGGGGCTAGCACAGATACGCAGTATTTT
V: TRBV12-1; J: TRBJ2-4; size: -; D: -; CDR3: CASSFEQGLNIQYF; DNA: TGTGCCAGCAGCTTTGAACAGGGATTGAACATTCAGTACTTC
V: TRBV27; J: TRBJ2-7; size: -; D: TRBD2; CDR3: CASSRSSGRAYEQYF; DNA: TGTGCCAGCAGTAGAAGTAGCGGGAGGGCCTACGAGCAGTACTTC
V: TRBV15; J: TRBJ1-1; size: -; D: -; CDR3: CATSREGRNTEAFF; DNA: TGTGCCACCAGCAGAGAGGGGAGGAACACTGAAGCTTTCTTT
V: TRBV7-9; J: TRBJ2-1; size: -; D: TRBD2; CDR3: CASSLLAGGSYNEQFF; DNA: TGTGCCAGCAGCTTACTAGCGGGAGGCTCCTACAATGAGCAGTTCTTC
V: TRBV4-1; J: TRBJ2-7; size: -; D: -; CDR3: CASSQERTYSYEQYF; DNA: TGCGCCAGCAGCCAAGAGCGAACCTACTCCTACGAGCAGTACTTC
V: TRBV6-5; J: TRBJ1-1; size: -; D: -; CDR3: CASSYSRGLNTEAFF; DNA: TGTGCCAGCAGTTACTCGCGGGGGCTGAACACTGAAGCTTTCTTT
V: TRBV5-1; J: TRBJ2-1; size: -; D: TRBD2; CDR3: CASSSGTNYNEQFF; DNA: TGCGCCAGCAGCTCAGGGACTAACTACAATGAGCAGTTCTTC
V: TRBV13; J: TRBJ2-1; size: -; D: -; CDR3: CASTSRRPGLGEQFF; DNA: TGTGCCAGCACCTCCAGAAGACCGGGACTCGGGGAGCAGTTCTTC
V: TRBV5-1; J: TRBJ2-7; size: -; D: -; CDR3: CASSLRRGQFYEQYF; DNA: TGCGCCAGCAGCTTGCGGAGGGGGCAATTCTACGAGCAGTACTTC
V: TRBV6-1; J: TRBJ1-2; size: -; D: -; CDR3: CATTSGGYTF; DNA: TGTGCCACCACATCAGGTGGCTACACCTTC
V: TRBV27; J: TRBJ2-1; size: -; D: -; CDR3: CASSNYNEQFF; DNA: TGTGCCAGCAGCAATTACAATGAGCAGTTCTTC
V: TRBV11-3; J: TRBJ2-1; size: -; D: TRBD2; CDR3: CASSRGLAGGGEQFF; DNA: TGTGCCAGCAGCCGTGGACTAGCGGGAGGCGGAGAGCAGTTCTTC
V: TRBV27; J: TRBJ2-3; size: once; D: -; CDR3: CASRAGLDTQYF; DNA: TGTGCCAGCAGGGCAGGGTTAGATACGCAGTATTTT
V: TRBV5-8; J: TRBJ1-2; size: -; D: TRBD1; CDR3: CASTSSRNRGGDYGYTF; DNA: TGTGCCAGCACCTCAAGTCGGAACAGGGGCGGGGACTATGGCTACACCTTC
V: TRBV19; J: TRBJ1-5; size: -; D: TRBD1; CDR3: CASSTLGTGSGPQHF; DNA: TGTGCCAGTAGCACCCTGGGGACAGGGTCCGGGCCCCAGCATTTT
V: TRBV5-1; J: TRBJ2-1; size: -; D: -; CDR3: CASSFLAHNEQFF; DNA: TGCGCCAGCAGCTTCTTAGCACACAATGAGCAGTTCTTC
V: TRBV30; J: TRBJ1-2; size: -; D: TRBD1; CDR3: CAWSPGQGSTYGYTF; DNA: TGTGCCTGGAGTCCTGGACAGGGGAGTACCTATGGCTACACCTTC
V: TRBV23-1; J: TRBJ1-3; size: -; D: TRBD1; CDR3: CASSQTTTGAGNTIYF; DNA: TGCGCCAGCAGTCAGACCACCACAGGGGCAGGAAACACCATATATTTT
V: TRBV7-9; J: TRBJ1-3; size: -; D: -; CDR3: CSSSSTGTSGNTIYF; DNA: TGTTCCAGCAGCTCCACAGGGACATCTGGAAACACCATATATTTT
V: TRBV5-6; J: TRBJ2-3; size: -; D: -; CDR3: CASRGEPPEDTQYF; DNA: TGTGCCAGCAGGGGAGAGCCCCCCGAAGATACGCAGTATTTT
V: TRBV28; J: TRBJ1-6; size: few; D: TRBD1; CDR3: CASSPDRNNSPLHF; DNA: TGTGCCAGCAGTCCGGACAGGAATAATTCACCCCTCCACTTT
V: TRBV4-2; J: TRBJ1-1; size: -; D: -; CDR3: CASSQVTLTATEAFF; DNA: TGTGCCAGCAGCCAAGTGACCTTAACAGCCACTGAAGCTTTCTTT
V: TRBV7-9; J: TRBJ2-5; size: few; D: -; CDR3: CASSLRSDYQETQYF; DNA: TGTGCCAGCAGCTTAAGGTCAGACTACCAAGAGACCCAGTACTTC
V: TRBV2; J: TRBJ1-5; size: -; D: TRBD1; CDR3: CASRGLRTGGQYQPQHF; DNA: TGTGCCAGCAGGGGGCTTAGGACAGGGGGACAATATCAGCCCCAGCATTTT